The following is a T cell receptor (beta chain) sequence with its context. The J segment lost 6 bases and the V segment lost 1 base, leaving 5 bases of the junction unmatched. The CDR3 runs 15 residues. Germline CDR1 SGHNT, CDR2 YYREEE (reference sequence). This entry belongs to a study of T cells in Graves' hyperthyroidism and ophthalmopathy. Patients aged 18 to 65 had newly diagnosed hyperthyroidism of under 2 months' duration. On the basis of clinical symptoms, serum thyroxine and TRAb, thyroid ultrasound and orbital computed tomography, diagnoses were made. Blood sampling occurred at first hyperthyroidism diagnosis, ahead of any ophthalmopathy symptoms. The investigators amplified TCR beta CDR3 regions from RNA transcripts. Initially, a first-round RT-PCR of the TCR CDR3 employed the HTBI primer set. From the multiplex PCR reads, TCRdb called clonotypes with MiXCR, one entry per CDR3 protein. The data hold about 580,000 distinct CDR3 sequences, with approximately 15% observed a single time.

This sequence was found in a young woman with Graves' hyperthyroidism that later progressed to Graves' ophthalmopathy. Source material: blood. The chain uses TRBV5-4 and TRBJ2-1; 9 nucleotides agree with TRBD2. CDR3 amino acids: CASSLRLAESNEQFF. The CDR3 DNA reads as TGTGCCAGCAGCTTGAGACTAGCGGAGTCCAATGAGCAGTTCTTC.